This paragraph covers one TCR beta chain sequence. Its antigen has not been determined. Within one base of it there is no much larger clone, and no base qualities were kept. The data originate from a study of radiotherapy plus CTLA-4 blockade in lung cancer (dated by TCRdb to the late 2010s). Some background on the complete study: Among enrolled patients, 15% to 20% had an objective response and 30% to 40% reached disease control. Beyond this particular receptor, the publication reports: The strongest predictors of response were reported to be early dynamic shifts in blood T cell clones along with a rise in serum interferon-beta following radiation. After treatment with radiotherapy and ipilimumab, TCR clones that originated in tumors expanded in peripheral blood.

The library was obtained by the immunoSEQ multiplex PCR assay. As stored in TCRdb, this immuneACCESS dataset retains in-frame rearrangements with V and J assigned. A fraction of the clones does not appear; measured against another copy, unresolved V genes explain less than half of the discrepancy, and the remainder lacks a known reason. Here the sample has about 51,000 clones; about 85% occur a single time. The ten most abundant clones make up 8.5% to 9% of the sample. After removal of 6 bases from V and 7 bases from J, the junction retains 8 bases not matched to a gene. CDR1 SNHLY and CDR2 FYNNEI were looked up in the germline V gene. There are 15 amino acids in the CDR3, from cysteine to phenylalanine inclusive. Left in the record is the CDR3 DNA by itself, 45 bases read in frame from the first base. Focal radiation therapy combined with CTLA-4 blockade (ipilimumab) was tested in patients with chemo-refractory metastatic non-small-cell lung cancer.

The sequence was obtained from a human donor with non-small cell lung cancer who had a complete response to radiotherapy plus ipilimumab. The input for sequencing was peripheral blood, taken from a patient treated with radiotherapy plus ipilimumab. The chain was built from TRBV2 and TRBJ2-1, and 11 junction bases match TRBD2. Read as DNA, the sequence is TGTGCCAGCAGAGTAGCGGGGGGGCCTTCAAATGAGCAGTTCTTC. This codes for CASRVAGGPSNEQFF.